These T cell receptor beta chains were read from a single sample in a study of T cell responses to AZD1222 COVID-19 vaccine. Using immunoSEQ multiplex PCR, the repertoire was profiled, and TCRdb retains in-frame clones only, with some absent. This repertoire shows some 99,000 clones, around nine tenths found once; its top ten account for approximately 17%. The sequences come from peripheral blood, collected on day 0 of AZD1222 vaccination. The receptors shown here come from an adult in good health. Each CDR3 is given with its conserved first and last residue. A D gene is named only where the DNA matches it firmly. Only part of the rows carry a size: once, few, many, or a class if the clone is expanded.

d_gene	v_gene	j_gene	abundance	CDR3aa	CDR3nt
.	TRBV7-9	TRBJ1-4	.	CASSLRGDEKLFF	TGTGCCAGCAGCTTAAGAGGGGACGAAAAACTGTTTTTT
.	TRBV6-5	TRBJ2-5	.	CATKTPWGETQYF	TGTGCCACCAAGACGCCCTGGGGAGAGACCCAGTACTTC
.	TRBV5-6	TRBJ2-1	.	CASSPRVATVSYNEQFF	TGTGCCAGCAGCCCTCGGGTAGCGACCGTCTCCTACAATGAGCAGTTCTTC
TRBD1	TRBV7-9	TRBJ2-7	once	CASSSYRGGYEQYF	TGTGCCAGCAGCTCCTACAGGGGTGGCTACGAGCAGTACTTC
.	TRBV5-1	TRBJ1-1	few	CASSFKTNTEAFF	TGCGCCAGCAGCTTTAAGACTAACACTGAAGCTTTCTTT
TRBD1	TRBV19	TRBJ2-5	.	CASSSHGTGIETQYF	TGTGCCAGTAGTTCTCACGGGACAGGGATAGAGACCCAGTACTTC
.	TRBV7-2	TRBJ2-3	.	CASSLLGGADTQYF	TGTGCCAGCAGCTTACTGGGGGGTGCAGATACGCAGTATTTT
.	TRBV19	TRBJ2-2	few	CASSRQRNTGELFF	TGTGCCAGTAGTCGGCAAAGGAACACCGGGGAGCTGTTTTTT
TRBD1	TRBV18	TRBJ1-3	.	CASSLDRADSGNTIYF	TGTGCCAGCTCACTGGACAGGGCCGACTCTGGAAACACCATATATTTT
.	TRBV6-5	TRBJ1-1	.	CASSPGGRGAEAFF	TGTGCCAGCAGCCCGGGAGGACGAGGCGCTGAAGCTTTCTTT
TRBD1	TRBV5-6	TRBJ2-5	.	CASSLDDRATQYF	TGTGCCAGCAGCTTGGACGACAGGGCGACCCAGTACTTC
.	TRBV5-1	TRBJ1-1	.	CASKKGGNTEAFF	TGCGCCAGCAAAAAGGGGGGGAACACTGAAGCTTTCTTT
TRBD2	TRBV10-3	TRBJ2-1	.	CAISPLAGEVNEQFF	TGTGCCATCAGCCCACTAGCGGGGGAGGTAAATGAGCAGTTCTTC
TRBD1	TRBV29-1	TRBJ1-1	.	CSVGGTVNTEAFF	TGCAGCGTGGGGGGGACAGTGAACACTGAAGCTTTCTTT
.	TRBV4-2	TRBJ1-4	.	CASSQDLIEKLFF	TGTGCCAGCAGCCAAGATTTGATTGAAAAACTGTTTTTT
.	TRBV19	TRBJ1-5	.	CASSIRTGNQPQHF	TGTGCCAGTAGTATTCGGACAGGCAATCAGCCCCAGCATTTT
.	TRBV3-1/TRBV3-2	TRBJ2-2	.	CASSQGQTTTGELFF	TGTGCCAGCAGCCAAGGACAGACTACTACCGGGGAGCTGTTTTTT
.	TRBV4-2	TRBJ2-1	.	CASSPRVFPDNEQFF	TGTGCCAGCAGCCCTAGAGTGTTCCCTGACAATGAGCAGTTCTTC
.	TRBV7-9	TRBJ2-5	.	CASSLQQATQYF	TGTGCCAGCAGCTTACAGCAAGCGACCCAGTACTTC
.	TRBV7-2	TRBJ2-5	.	CASSLQVGQQETQYF	TGTGCCAGCAGCTTACAGGTCGGACAGCAAGAGACCCAGTACTTC
.	TRBV4-2	TRBJ2-7	.	CASSQEVGQGRHEQYF	TGTGCCAGCAGCCAAGAAGTTGGGCAGGGGAGACACGAGCAGTACTTC
.	TRBV19	TRBJ1-2	.	CASSITHEGGYGYTF	TGTGCCAGTAGTATAACGCATGAGGGCGGCTATGGCTACACCTTC
.	TRBV2	TRBJ1-6	few	CASRTSRVDNSPLHF	TGTGCCAGCCGAACTTCTAGGGTAGATAATTCACCCCTCCACTTT
TRBD2	TRBV27	TRBJ2-3	.	CASSPRLAGGTDTQYF	TGTGCCAGCAGTCCCCGTTTAGCGGGGGGGACAGATACGCAGTATTTT
.	TRBV9	TRBJ1-5	.	CASSPFGDGDQPQHF	TGTGCCAGCAGCCCTTTTGGGGACGGAGATCAGCCCCAGCATTTT
.	TRBV11-2	TRBJ1-6	.	CASSSDRADNSPLHF	TGTGCCAGCAGCTCGGATCGGGCAGATAATTCACCCCTCCACTTT
.	TRBV5-6	TRBJ2-2	.	CASSLPGTNTGELFF	TGTGCCAGCAGCTTACCGGGGACGAACACCGGGGAGCTGTTTTTT
.	TRBV18	TRBJ1-1	.	CASSPPGGLAFF	TGTGCCAGCTCACCCCCGGGGGGCTTAGCTTTCTTT
TRBD1	TRBV6-5	TRBJ1-6	.	CASRRQGNLNSPLHF	TGTGCCAGCAGACGACAGGGGAACCTTAATTCACCCCTCCACTTT
.	TRBV20-1	TRBJ1-2	once	CSASRGVANYGYTF	TGCAGTGCTAGTAGGGGGGTAGCTAACTATGGCTACACCTTC
.	TRBV12-3/TRBV12-4	TRBJ1-5	.	CASSLMSNQPQHF	TGTGCCAGCAGCCTGATGAGCAATCAGCCCCAGCATTTT
TRBD2	TRBV7-2	TRBJ2-1	.	CASSLGRGVGFYNEQFF	TGTGCCAGCAGCCTAGGACGGGGGGTCGGTTTTTACAATGAGCAGTTCTTC
.	TRBV5-1	TRBJ1-1	.	CASSLIAGGGNTEAFF	TGCGCCAGCAGCTTGATCGCGGGGGGAGGGAACACTGAAGCTTTCTTT
.	TRBV29-1	TRBJ1-2	.	CSARGDGYTF	TGCAGCGCAAGGGGAGATGGCTACACCTTC
.	TRBV9	TRBJ2-1	.	CASSSLGGGEQFF	TGTGCCAGCAGCTCCCTAGGCGGTGGGGAGCAGTTCTTC
.	TRBV12-5	TRBJ1-6	.	CASAVTGNSPLHF	TGTGCTAGTGCGGTAACAGGGAATTCACCCCTCCACTTT
TRBD1	TRBV7-9	TRBJ2-3	.	CASSDDRGRRDTQYF	TGTGCCAGCAGCGATGACAGGGGGCGCCGAGATACGCAGTATTTT
.	TRBV7-8	TRBJ1-2	.	CASSSLLSYGYTF	TGTGCCAGCAGCTCCCTGCTCAGCTATGGCTACACCTTC
TRBD1	TRBV30	TRBJ1-2	.	CAWGTGARYTF	TGTGCCTGGGGGACAGGGGCCCGCTACACCTTC
.	TRBV7-2	TRBJ1-5	.	CASSLGGGVGNQPQHF	TGTGCCAGCAGCTTAGGGGGAGGAGTGGGCAATCAGCCCCAGCATTTT
TRBD1	TRBV5-1	TRBJ1-6	.	CASSLQGTGDSPLHF	TGCGCCAGCAGCTTGCAGGGAACAGGGGATTCACCCCTCCACTTT
.	TRBV15	TRBJ1-6	.	CATSREAVNNSPLHF	TGTGCCACCAGCAGAGAGGCGGTGAATAATTCACCCCTCCACTTT
.	TRBV4-3	TRBJ2-3	.	CASSQLASGTQYF	TGCGCCAGCAGCCAGCTAGCATCGGGTACGCAGTATTTT
.	TRBV11-2	TRBJ2-3	.	CASSLGFAGSDTQYF	TGTGCCAGCAGCTTAGGATTCGCAGGTTCAGATACGCAGTATTTT
.	TRBV19	TRBJ2-2	.	CASAEPNTGELFF	TGTGCCAGTGCAGAACCGAACACCGGGGAGCTGTTTTTT
.	TRBV10-3	TRBJ1-1	.	CAISANSAQAFF	TGTGCCATCAGCGCTAACAGCGCACAAGCTTTCTTT